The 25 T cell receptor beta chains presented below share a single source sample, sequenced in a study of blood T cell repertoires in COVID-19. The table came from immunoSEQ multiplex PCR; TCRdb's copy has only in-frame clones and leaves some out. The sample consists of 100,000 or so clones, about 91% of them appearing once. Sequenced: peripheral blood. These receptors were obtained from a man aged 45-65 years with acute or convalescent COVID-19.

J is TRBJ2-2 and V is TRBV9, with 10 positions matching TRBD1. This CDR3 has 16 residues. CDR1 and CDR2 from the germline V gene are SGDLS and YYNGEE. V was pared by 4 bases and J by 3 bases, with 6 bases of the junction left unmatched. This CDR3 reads CASSKDRGRYTGELFF. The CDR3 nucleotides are TGTGCCAGCAGCAAAGACAGGGGGCGATACACCGGGGAGCTGTTTTTT.

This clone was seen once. CDR3 region: CASSLAMAGGTNEQFF. The CDR3 coding sequence is TGTGCCAGCAGCTTAGCGATGGCGGGGGGAACTAATGAGCAGTTCTTC. The J gene is TRBJ2-1, the V gene TRBV7-2; 8 positions agree with TRBD2. Trimming took 0 bases from V and 7 from J; bases not matched to a gene: 8. Looked up from germline, CDR1 is SGHTA and CDR2 is FQGNSA. The CDR3 loop spans 16 amino acids.

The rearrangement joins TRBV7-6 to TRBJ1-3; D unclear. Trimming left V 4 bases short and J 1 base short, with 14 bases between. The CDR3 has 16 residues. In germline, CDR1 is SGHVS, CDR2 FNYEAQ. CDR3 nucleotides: TGTGCCAGCAGCTCATTAGTGCCGAGTTCTGGAAACACCATATATTTT. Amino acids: CASSSLVPSSGNTIYF.

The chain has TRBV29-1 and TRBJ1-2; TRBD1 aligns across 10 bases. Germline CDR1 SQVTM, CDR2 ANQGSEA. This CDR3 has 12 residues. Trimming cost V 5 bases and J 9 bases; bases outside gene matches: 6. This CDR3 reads CSVNRDRGSYTF. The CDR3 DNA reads TGCAGCGTTAACCGGGACAGGGGTAGCTACACCTTC.

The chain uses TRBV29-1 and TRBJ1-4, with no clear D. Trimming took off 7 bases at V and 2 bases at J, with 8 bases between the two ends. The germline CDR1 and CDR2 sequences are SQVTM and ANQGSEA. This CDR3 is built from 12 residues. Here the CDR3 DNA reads TGCAGCGCCCACGGGACTAATGAAAAACTGTTTTTT. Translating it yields CSAHGTNEKLFF.

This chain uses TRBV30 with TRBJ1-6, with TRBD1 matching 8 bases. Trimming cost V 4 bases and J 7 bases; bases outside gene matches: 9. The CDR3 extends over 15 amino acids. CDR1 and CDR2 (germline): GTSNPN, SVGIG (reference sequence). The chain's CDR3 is CAWTGQGLGNSPLHF. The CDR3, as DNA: TGTGCCTGGACCGGACAGGGCCTGGGGAATTCACCCCTCCACTTT.

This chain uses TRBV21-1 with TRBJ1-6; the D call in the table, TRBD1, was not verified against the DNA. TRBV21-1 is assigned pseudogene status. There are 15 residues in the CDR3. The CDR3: CASLKGSGVRSPLHF. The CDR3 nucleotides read TGTGCCAGCCTAAAGGGGTCAGGGGTAAGGTCACCCCTCCACTTT.

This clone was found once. The CDR3 DNA reads TGTGCCAGCAGTTATCCAGGGGGTTTCGAGCAGTACTTC. Its translation is CASSYPGGFEQYF. This sequence joins TRBV6-5 and TRBJ2-7; 7 bases match TRBD1. Unmatched junction bases numbered 5, after V lost 3 bases and J lost 6 bases. The germline gives CDR1 MNHEY, CDR2 SVGAGI. The CDR3 runs to 13 residues.

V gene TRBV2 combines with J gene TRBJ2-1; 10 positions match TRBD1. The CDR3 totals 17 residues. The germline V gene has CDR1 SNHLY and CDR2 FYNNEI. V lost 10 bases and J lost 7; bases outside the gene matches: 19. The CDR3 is CATWGWKDRGSVNEQFF. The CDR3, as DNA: TGTGCCACCTGGGGGTGGAAGGACAGGGGGTCTGTGAATGAGCAGTTCTTC.

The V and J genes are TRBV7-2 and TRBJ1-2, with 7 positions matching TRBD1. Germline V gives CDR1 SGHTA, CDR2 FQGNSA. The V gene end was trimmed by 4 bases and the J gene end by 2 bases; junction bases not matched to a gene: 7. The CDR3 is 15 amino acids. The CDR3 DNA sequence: TGTGCCAGCAGCTCGGCCGGGACAGCGAACTATGGCTACACCTTC. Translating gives CASSSAGTANYGYTF.

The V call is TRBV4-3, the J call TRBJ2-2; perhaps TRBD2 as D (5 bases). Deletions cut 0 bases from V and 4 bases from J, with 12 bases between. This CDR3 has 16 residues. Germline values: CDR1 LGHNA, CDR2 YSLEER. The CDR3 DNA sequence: TGCGCCAGCAGCCAAGATATGAGGGTCGTCACCGGGGAGCTGTTTTTT. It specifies CASSQDMRVVTGELFF.

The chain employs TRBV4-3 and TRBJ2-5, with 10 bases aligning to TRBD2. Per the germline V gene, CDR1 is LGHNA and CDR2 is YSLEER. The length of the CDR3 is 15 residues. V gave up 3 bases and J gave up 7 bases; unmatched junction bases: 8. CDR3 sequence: CASSHLAGDLGTQYF. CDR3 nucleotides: TGCGCCAGCAGCCATCTAGCGGGGGATCTCGGGACCCAGTACTTC.

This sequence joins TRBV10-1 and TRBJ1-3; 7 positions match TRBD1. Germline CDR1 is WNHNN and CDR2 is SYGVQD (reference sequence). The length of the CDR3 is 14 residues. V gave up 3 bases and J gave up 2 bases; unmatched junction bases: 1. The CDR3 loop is CASSETGAGNTIYF. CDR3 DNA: TGCGCCAGCAGTGAAACAGGGGCTGGAAACACCATATATTTT.

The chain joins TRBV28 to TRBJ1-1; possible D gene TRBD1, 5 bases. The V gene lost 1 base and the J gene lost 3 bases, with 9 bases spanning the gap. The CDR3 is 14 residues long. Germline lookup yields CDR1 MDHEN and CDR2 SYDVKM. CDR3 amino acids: CASSLFATDTEAFF. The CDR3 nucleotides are TGTGCCAGCAGTTTATTTGCGACAGACACTGAAGCTTTCTTT.

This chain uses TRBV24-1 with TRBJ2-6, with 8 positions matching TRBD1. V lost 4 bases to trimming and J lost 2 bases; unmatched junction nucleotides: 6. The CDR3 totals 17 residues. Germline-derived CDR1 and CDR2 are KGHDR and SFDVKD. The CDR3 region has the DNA TGTGCCACCAGTGAAGGACAGGGTACCCCTGGGGCCAACGTCCTGACTTTC. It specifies CATSEGQGTPGANVLTF.

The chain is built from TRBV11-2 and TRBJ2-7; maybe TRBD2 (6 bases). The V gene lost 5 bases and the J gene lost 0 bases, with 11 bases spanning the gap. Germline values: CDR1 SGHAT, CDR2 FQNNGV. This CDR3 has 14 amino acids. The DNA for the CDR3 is TGTGCCAGCAGCAGCGGGCCGAGCTCCTACGAGCAGTACTTC. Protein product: CASSSGPSSYEQYF.

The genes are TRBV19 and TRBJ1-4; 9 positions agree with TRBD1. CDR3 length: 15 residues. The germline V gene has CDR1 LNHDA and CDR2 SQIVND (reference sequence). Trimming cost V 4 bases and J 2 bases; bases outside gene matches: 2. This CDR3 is CASSNGQGTNEKLFF. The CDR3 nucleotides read TGTGCCAGTAGTAACGGACAGGGGACTAATGAAAAACTGTTTTTT.

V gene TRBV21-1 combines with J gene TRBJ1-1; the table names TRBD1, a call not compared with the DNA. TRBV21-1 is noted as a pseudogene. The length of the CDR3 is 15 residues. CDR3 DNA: TGTGCCAGCAGCAAAGCAGGACACCTTGACACTGAAGCTTTCTTT. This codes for CASSKAGHLDTEAFF.

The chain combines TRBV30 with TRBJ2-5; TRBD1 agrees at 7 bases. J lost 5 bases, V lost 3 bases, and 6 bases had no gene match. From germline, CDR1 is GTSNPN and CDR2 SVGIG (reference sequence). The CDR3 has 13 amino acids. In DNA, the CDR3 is TGTGCCTGGAGCCTCCCAGGGGGTGAGACCCAGTACTTC. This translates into CAWSLPGGETQYF.

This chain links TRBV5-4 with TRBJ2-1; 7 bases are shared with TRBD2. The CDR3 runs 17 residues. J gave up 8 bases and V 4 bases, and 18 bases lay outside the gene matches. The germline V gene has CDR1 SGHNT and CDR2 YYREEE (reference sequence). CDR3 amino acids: CASSPGGGLLSSYEQFF. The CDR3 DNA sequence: TGTGCCAGCAGCCCGGGCGGGGGACTCCTTAGTAGCTATGAGCAGTTCTTC.

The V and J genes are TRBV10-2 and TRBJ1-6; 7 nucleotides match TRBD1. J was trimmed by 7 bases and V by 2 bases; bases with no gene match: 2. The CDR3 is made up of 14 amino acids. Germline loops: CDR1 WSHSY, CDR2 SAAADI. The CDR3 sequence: CASSERGQNSPLHF. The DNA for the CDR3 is TGCGCCAGCAGTGAGAGGGGACAGAATTCACCCCTCCACTTT.

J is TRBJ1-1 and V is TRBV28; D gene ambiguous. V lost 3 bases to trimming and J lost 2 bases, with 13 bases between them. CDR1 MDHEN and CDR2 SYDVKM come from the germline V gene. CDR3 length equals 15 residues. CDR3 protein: CASSFSGPPNTEAFF. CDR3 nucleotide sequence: TGTGCCAGCAGTTTCTCAGGTCCGCCCAACACTGAAGCTTTCTTT.

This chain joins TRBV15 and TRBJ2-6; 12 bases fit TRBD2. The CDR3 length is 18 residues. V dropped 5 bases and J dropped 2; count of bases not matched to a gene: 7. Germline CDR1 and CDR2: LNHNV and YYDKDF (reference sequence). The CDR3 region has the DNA TGTGCCACCAGCGGGAGGACTAGCGGGGACGCTGGGGCCAACGTCCTGACTTTC. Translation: CATSGRTSGDAGANVLTF.

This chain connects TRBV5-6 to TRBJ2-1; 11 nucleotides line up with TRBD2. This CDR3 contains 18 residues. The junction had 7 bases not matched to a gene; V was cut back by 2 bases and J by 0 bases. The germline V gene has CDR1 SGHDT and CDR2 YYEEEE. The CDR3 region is CASSFRLAGGSSYNEQFF. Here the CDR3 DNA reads TGTGCCAGCAGCTTTCGGCTAGCGGGGGGTAGCTCCTACAATGAGCAGTTCTTC.

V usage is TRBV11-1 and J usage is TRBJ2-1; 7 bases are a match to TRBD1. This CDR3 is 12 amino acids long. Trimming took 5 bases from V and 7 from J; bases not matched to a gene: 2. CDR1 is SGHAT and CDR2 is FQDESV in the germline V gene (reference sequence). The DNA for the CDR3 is TGTGCCAGCAGCCGACAGGGAAATGAGCAGTTCTTC. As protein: CASSRQGNEQFF.